The subject of this entry is one T cell receptor (beta chain). The sample is drawn from a study of blood T cell repertoires in COVID-19. The overall study: The United States, Italy and Spain were the sources of the acute and convalescent COVID-19 samples. Sources were T cells, B-cell-depleted T cells, or PBMCs; the material itself was cDNA or gDNA.

Authors' processing steps: Amplified reference gene primers provided the basis for estimating nucleated cell counts. The method was immunoSEQ multiplex PCR; TCRdb's version includes in-frame clones alone and lacks a portion of them. D and trimming come from the DNA, and the V and J calls and clone size come from that table. Seen here are over 65,000 clones, around 81% observed once, and the top ten hold approximately 44%. Trimming took 3 bases from V and 5 from J; bases not matched to a gene: 8. Germline V gene lookup returns CDR1 MDHEN and CDR2 SYDVKM. The CDR3 has 16 amino acids. This chain links TRBV28 with TRBJ2-1; 9 bases are shared with TRBD1. This TCR came from an elderly man with acute or convalescent COVID-19. The sequenced sample was peripheral blood. CDR3 region: CASSLGGTGIDNEQFF. CDR3 nucleotide sequence: TGTGCCAGCAGTTTGGGCGGGACAGGGATCGACAATGAGCAGTTCTTC.